Listed here are 25 T cell receptor beta chains from one sample, sequenced in a study of cytomegalovirus exposure and HLA in healthy donors. With 60 Vbeta and 13 Jbeta primers, the PCR was carried out. Sequencing was performed with immunoSEQ multiplex PCR; in TCRdb, only in-frame clones are kept and a portion is missing. The repertoire consists of 95,000 to 120,000 clones, with around 77% occurring once and the leading ten covering roughly 5.9%. Material for sequencing was PBMCs. The receptors shown here come from a young woman in good health and CMV-seropositive.

The rearrangement joins TRBV5-4 to TRBJ2-3, with 8 bases aligning to TRBD1. CDR1 SGHNT and CDR2 YYREEE come from the germline V gene (reference sequence). Trimming took 4 bases from V and 2 from J; bases not matched to a gene: 3. The CDR3 is 14 residues long. The CDR3 nucleotides are TGTGCCAGCAGCGCGGGACAGGCCACAGATACGCAGTATTTT. Translating gives CASSAGQATDTQYF.

The rearrangement joins TRBV7-2 to TRBJ2-7; 11 nucleotides agree with TRBD2. V gave up 5 bases and J gave up 3 bases; unmatched junction bases: 9. Germline values: CDR1 SGHTA, CDR2 FQGNSA. This CDR3 spans 16 amino acids. CDR3 amino acids: CASSSGTSGNYYEQYF. CDR3 nucleotide sequence: TGTGCCAGCAGCAGTGGGACTAGCGGAAATTACTACGAGCAGTACTTC.

The rearrangement joins TRBV27 to TRBJ1-2; a weak D match, TRBD1 (6 bases). V shed 8 bases and J shed 4 bases, with 20 bases lying between them. The CDR3 is made up of 15 amino acids. Germline V gives CDR1 MNHEY, CDR2 SMNVEV (reference sequence). The CDR3 loop reads CASYPMGAGSYGYTF. The CDR3 nucleotides are TGTGCCAGCTACCCGATGGGGGCAGGATCCTATGGCTACACCTTC.

To note about this clone: The same CDR3 arises from other DNA sequences in this sample as well. The CDR3: CASSLDPGRLNGYTF. In DNA, the CDR3 is TGTGCCAGCAGCTTAGATCCAGGGAGGCTTAATGGCTACACCTTC. The rearrangement joins TRBV7-6 to TRBJ1-2, with a tentative D call TRBD1 (5 bases). Germline values: CDR1 SGHVS, CDR2 FNYEAQ. V was pared by 1 base and J by 6 bases, with 15 bases between. This CDR3 is built from 15 residues.

V is TRBV4-2 and J is TRBJ2-7; 9 nucleotides align to TRBD1. Germline lookup yields CDR1 LGHNA and CDR2 YNFKEQ. J lost 0 bases, V lost 1 base, and 1 base had no gene match. The CDR3 has 15 amino acids. CDR3: CASSQAGQGSYEQYF. The CDR3 DNA reads TGTGCCAGCAGCCAAGCGGGACAGGGCTCCTACGAGCAGTACTTC.

CDR3 sequence: CASSYFGERAEAFF. In DNA form, the CDR3 reads TGTGCCAGCAGTTACTTCGGCGAGCGGGCTGAAGCTTTCTTT. The V gene is TRBV6-5, the J gene TRBJ1-1; no firm D call. V shed 1 base and J shed 6 bases, with 12 bases lying between them. This CDR3 is 14 amino acids long. CDR1 is MNHEY, CDR2 SVGAGI, per germline.

The CDR3 bases are TGCGCCAGCAGCCCGCCTAGCGGGGGGCGGACCGACGAGCAGTACTTC. Amino acids: CASSPPSGGRTDEQYF. This sequence joins TRBV5-1 and TRBJ2-5; 11 positions match TRBD2. The J call could be wrong; TRBJ2-7 is a better fit for the DNA end. CDR3 length: 16 residues. Looked up from germline, CDR1 is SGHRS and CDR2 is YFSETQ.

The chain combines TRBV28 with TRBJ2-7, with D possibly matching TRBD1 (5 bases). The CDR3 runs to 13 residues. Trimming took 5 bases from V and 2 from J, leaving 10 bases between them. Germline-derived CDR1 and CDR2 are MDHEN and SYDVKM. The CDR3 loop is CASSMTVPYEQYF. For the CDR3, the DNA is TGTGCCAGCAGTATGACAGTACCCTACGAGCAGTACTTC. Combining the CDR3 with reference TRBV28 and TRBJ2-7 gives the whole variable domain DVKVTQSSRYLVKRTGEKVFLECVQDMDHENMFWYRQDPGLGLRLIYFSYDVKMKEKGDIPEGYSVSREKKERFSLILESASTNQTSMYLCASSMTVPYEQYFGPGTRLTVT.

This clone was observed a few times. The chain is built from TRBV18 and TRBJ2-7; D might be TRBD2 (5 bases). This CDR3 comprises 17 residues. Deletions cut 4 bases from V and 5 bases from J, with 24 bases between. Per germline, CDR1 KGHSH and CDR2 LQKENI. The CDR3: CASSRVLLEGSRNEQYF. CDR3 sequence (DNA): TGTGCCAGCTCACGCGTCTTGCTCGAGGGAAGTCGAAACGAGCAGTACTTC.

Remarks on this clone: The sample has other DNA sequences that encode this CDR3 too. The rearrangement uses TRBV2 and TRBJ2-5; TRBD2 matches 7 bases. The length of the CDR3 is 14 residues. The germline V gene has CDR1 SNHLY and CDR2 FYNNEI. The junction had 5 bases not matched to a gene; V was cut back by 3 bases and J by 4 bases. CDR3 DNA sequence: TGTGCCAGCAGTGACCCCGGGGGGAGAGAGACCCAGTACTTC. The encoded protein is CASSDPGGRETQYF.

On this clone itself: Other DNA sequences in this sample translate to the same CDR3. The chain carries TRBV15 and TRBJ1-2; D is perhaps TRBD1 (5 bases). The CDR3 runs to 16 residues. Germline V gene data show CDR1 as LNHNV and CDR2 as YYDKDF (reference sequence). Between the trimmed V and J ends, which lost 0 bases and 7 bases, there was a span of 18 bases. CDR3 sequence (DNA): TGTGCCACCAGCAGAGAGCGGGACGGGAGAGACCCTGGCTACACCTTC. Its translation: CATSRERDGRDPGYTF.

About this clone itself: One end of the junction is discordant with germline, which a read error may explain. The chain links TRBV7-7 to TRBJ2-3; no clear D gene. Germline V gene lookup returns CDR1 SSHAT and CDR2 FNYEAQ (reference sequence). The CDR3 has 13 amino acids. The CDR3 region has the DNA TGTGCTAGCAGCTTAGGGTCAGCAGATACGCAGTATTTT. Protein: CASSLGSADTQYF.

The chain joins TRBV6-5 to TRBJ2-7, with 9 bases fitting TRBD2. The J segment lost 6 bases and the V segment lost 6 bases, leaving 9 bases of the junction unmatched. The germline V gene has CDR1 MNHEY and CDR2 SVGAGI. The CDR3 has 14 residues. The CDR3 nucleotides are TGTGCCAGCAGAGGTCTAGCGGGATTGGGCGAGCAGTACTTC. It translates to CASRGLAGLGEQYF.

This chain links TRBV15 with TRBJ2-1; 9 positions agree with TRBD2. The CDR3 loop spans 18 amino acids. Germline V lookup: CDR1 LNHNV, CDR2 YYDKDF (reference sequence). The ends lost 0 bases at V and 3 bases at J; junction bases unmatched: 9. This CDR3 is CATSRDRGLAGNYNEQFF. The CDR3 nucleotides are TGTGCCACCAGCAGAGATCGGGGGCTAGCGGGAAACTACAATGAGCAGTTCTTC.

The gene calls are TRBV27 and TRBJ2-3, with D uncertain. CDR1 and CDR2 (germline): MNHEY, SMNVEV (reference sequence). V shed 4 bases and J shed 5 bases, with 10 bases lying between them. The CDR3 spans 13 residues. CDR3 in DNA: TGTGCCAGCAGTTATTTAGTTGGAGATACGCAGTATTTT. Translated, it gives CASSYLVGDTQYF.

This chain joins TRBV14 and TRBJ1-3; TRBD1 aligns across 9 bases. CDR3 length: 17 residues. CDR1 is SGHDN, CDR2 FVKESK, per germline. Unmatched junction bases numbered 6, after V lost 2 bases and J lost 1 base. CDR3 region: CASSQPGTGTSGNTIYF. The CDR3 DNA is TGTGCCAGCAGCCAACCGGGGACAGGGACGTCTGGAAACACCATATATTTT.

This clone turned up a few times. The V and J genes are TRBV6-4 and TRBJ1-2, with 7 bases identical to TRBD1. Trimming removed 2 bases from V and 7 bases from J; junction bases left unmatched: 4. This CDR3 has 13 residues. In germline, CDR1 is MRHNA, CDR2 SNTAGT. DNA of the CDR3: TGTGCCAGCAGTGACGGGACAGTCTCTGGCTACACCTTC. Amino acids: CASSDGTVSGYTF.

The rearrangement links TRBV5-4 to TRBJ2-7; possibly TRBD2 for D (5 bases). V shed 0 bases and J shed 3 bases, with 16 bases lying between them. CDR1 is SGHNT, CDR2 YYREEE, per germline (reference sequence). CDR3 length equals 16 residues. Here the CDR3 reads CASSLASDIDYYEQYF. CDR3 bases: TGTGCCAGCAGCTTGGCCAGCGACATTGACTACTACGAGCAGTACTTC.

V is TRBV19 and J is TRBJ1-1; 9 nucleotides line up with TRBD1. Germline V gene lookup returns CDR1 LNHDA and CDR2 SQIVND (reference sequence). CDR3 size: 15 residues. V shed 4 bases and J 7 bases; nucleotides not matched to a gene: 10. CDR3 amino acids: CASSTITGGRGEAFF. For the CDR3, the DNA is TGTGCCAGTAGTACGATAACAGGGGGCCGGGGTGAAGCTTTCTTT.

The gene calls are TRBV5-1 and TRBJ2-1, with 8 bases fitting TRBD2. This CDR3 is 15 amino acids long. J gave up 7 bases and V 1 base, and 7 bases lay outside the gene matches. Germline CDR1 reads SGHRS; CDR2 reads YFSETQ. The CDR3 loop is CASSLISGGGNEQFF. The DNA of the CDR3 is TGCGCCAGCAGCTTGATTTCGGGGGGGGGTAATGAGCAGTTCTTC.

The sample holds a few counts of this clone. The rearrangement links TRBV10-3 to TRBJ1-1; D is undetermined. V lost 5 bases, J lost 1 base, and 11 bases lay in between. CDR3 length equals 14 residues. The germline CDR1 and CDR2 sequences are ENHRY and SYGVKD. CDR3 sequence reads: CAISIGRGNTEAFF. Written as DNA, the CDR3 is TGTGCCATCAGTATTGGTCGAGGGAACACTGAAGCTTTCTTT.

The chain recombines TRBV4-1 with TRBJ2-1; possibly TRBD1 for D (6 bases). Deletions cut 3 bases from V and 6 bases from J, with 18 bases between. This CDR3 has 16 amino acids. CDR1 and CDR2 from the germline V gene are MGHRA and YSYEKL. CDR3 region: CASSHIGQGLGNEQFF. CDR3 nucleotides: TGCGCCAGCAGCCATATCGGGCAGGGGTTGGGCAATGAGCAGTTCTTC.

V and J are TRBV6-5 and TRBJ1-5, with TRBD1 matching over 7 bases. J was trimmed by 0 bases and V by 6 bases; bases with no gene match: 5. Per germline, CDR1 MNHEY and CDR2 SVGAGI. The CDR3 sequence is 15 residues long. In DNA, the CDR3 is TGTGCCAGCAGCCGGGACAGCGATAGCAATCAGCCCCAGCATTTT. Amino acid sequence: CASSRDSDSNQPQHF.

This clone was found a few times. J is TRBJ1-5 and V is TRBV27; a weak D match, TRBD1 (6 bases). Germline CDR1 MNHEY, CDR2 SMNVEV (reference sequence). V was shortened by 4 bases and J by 6 bases, with 16 bases between the two germline ends. This CDR3 has 15 residues. The CDR3 region has the DNA TGTGCCAGCAGTTCGGCTACAGGGCCCGGTCAGCCCCAGCATTTT. Residues: CASSSATGPGQPQHF.

This clone has just a few counts. The chain combines TRBV2 with TRBJ1-2; TRBD1 might be the D (5 bases). The CDR3 length is 12 residues. Germline CDR1 SNHLY, CDR2 FYNNEI. Trimming stripped 6 bases from V and 10 bases from J, with 15 bases between. The CDR3 protein is CASRERQPTYTF. In nucleotides, the CDR3 is TGTGCCAGCAGAGAGAGACAGCCAACCTACACCTTC.